The rows below give T cell receptor beta chains drawn from one sample of a study of blood T cell repertoires in COVID-19. The method was immunoSEQ multiplex PCR; TCRdb's version includes in-frame clones alone and lacks a portion of them. The sample carries roughly 200,000 clones, 88% recorded once. Source material: peripheral blood. The receptors here all came from a man aged 35-49 years with active or convalescent COVID-19. The CDR3 runs from the conserved cysteine through the conserved F or W. D genes are given only for firm matches. The size field is filled for only some rows; it gives once, few, many or a size class.

d_gene: -
j_gene: TRBJ1-2
len: 16
abundance: -
v_gene: TRBV27
CDR3aa: CASSRLERTSNYGYTF
CDR3nt: TGTGCCAGCAGTAGACTGGAGCGCACTTCGAACTATGGCTACACCTTC

d_gene: TRBD2
j_gene: TRBJ2-3
len: 18
abundance: -
v_gene: TRBV4-1
CDR3aa: CASSQGLAGGLPPDTQYF
CDR3nt: TGCGCCAGCAGCCAAGGACTAGCGGGGGGGCTGCCCCCAGATACGCAGTATTTT

d_gene: TRBD1
j_gene: TRBJ1-5
len: 15
abundance: once
v_gene: TRBV19
CDR3aa: CASSSGTGGNQPQHF
CDR3nt: TGTGCCAGTAGTAGCGGGACAGGGGGGAATCAGCCCCAGCATTTT

d_gene: -
j_gene: TRBJ1-4
len: 16
abundance: -
v_gene: TRBV18
CDR3aa: CASSPGLISTNEKLFF
CDR3nt: TGTGCCAGCTCACCGGGACTTATATCAACTAATGAAAAACTGTTTTTT

d_gene: -
j_gene: TRBJ1-6
len: 14
abundance: -
v_gene: TRBV2
CDR3aa: CASSLSILNSPLHF
CDR3nt: TGTGCCAGCAGCTTGAGTATTCTTAATTCACCCCTCCACTTT

d_gene: -
j_gene: TRBJ1-4
len: 14
abundance: -
v_gene: TRBV5-1
CDR3aa: CASKEGRSNEKLFF
CDR3nt: TGCGCCAGTAAAGAGGGGAGGTCTAATGAAAAACTGTTTTTT

d_gene: TRBD1
j_gene: TRBJ1-1
len: 14
abundance: -
v_gene: TRBV2
CDR3aa: CASSMKGANTEAFF
CDR3nt: TGTGCCAGCAGTATGAAGGGGGCGAACACTGAAGCTTTCTTT

d_gene: TRBD1
j_gene: TRBJ1-5
len: 15
abundance: -
v_gene: TRBV19
CDR3aa: CASSRRDRLNQPQHF
CDR3nt: TGTGCCAGTAGTAGAAGGGACAGACTTAATCAGCCCCAGCATTTT

d_gene: -
j_gene: TRBJ1-3
len: 11
abundance: -
v_gene: TRBV19
CDR3aa: CATDSGNTIYF
CDR3nt: TGTGCCACCGACAGCGGAAACACCATATATTTT

d_gene: -
j_gene: TRBJ1-1
len: 14
abundance: -
v_gene: TRBV19
CDR3aa: CASSISSTTIEAFF
CDR3nt: TGTGCCAGTAGTATCAGTAGTACTACTATTGAAGCTTTCTTT

d_gene: TRBD2
j_gene: TRBJ2-1
len: 14
abundance: -
v_gene: TRBV12-5
CDR3aa: CASGLMLAGGLMFF
CDR3nt: TGTGCTAGTGGTTTGATGCTAGCGGGGGGGCTGATGTTCTTC

d_gene: -
j_gene: TRBJ1-1
len: 13
abundance: -
v_gene: TRBV11-2
CDR3aa: CASSQKGGTEAFF
CDR3nt: TGTGCCAGCAGCCAAAAAGGGGGCACTGAAGCTTTCTTT

d_gene: -
j_gene: TRBJ2-5
len: 14
abundance: -
v_gene: TRBV10-3
CDR3aa: CAISSGLLGETQYF
CDR3nt: TGTGCCATCAGTTCGGGACTCCTGGGGGAGACCCAGTACTTC

d_gene: -
j_gene: TRBJ2-5
len: 15
abundance: -
v_gene: TRBV5-8
CDR3aa: CASSLQPRAKKTQYF
CDR3nt: TGTGCCAGCAGCCTACAGCCAAGAGCAAAGAAGACCCAGTACTTC

d_gene: TRBD1
j_gene: TRBJ2-7
len: 14
abundance: -
v_gene: TRBV6-5
CDR3aa: CAIHYGTGPYEQYF
CDR3nt: TGTGCCATCCACTACGGGACAGGGCCCTACGAGCAGTACTTC

d_gene: TRBD1
j_gene: TRBJ1-1
len: 17
abundance: -
v_gene: TRBV12-5
CDR3aa: CASGLGTGASMNTEAFF
CDR3nt: TGTGCTAGTGGTTTGGGGACAGGGGCATCCATGAACACTGAAGCTTTCTTT

d_gene: -
j_gene: TRBJ1-2
len: 15
abundance: once
v_gene: TRBV14
CDR3aa: CASSQRGNPNYGYTF
CDR3nt: TGTGCCAGCAGCCAGCGGGGGAACCCTAACTATGGCTACACCTTC

d_gene: TRBD1
j_gene: TRBJ2-7
len: 14
abundance: -
v_gene: TRBV5-1
CDR3aa: CASSGSGGSYEQYF
CDR3nt: TGCGCCAGCAGTGGGTCAGGGGGTTCCTACGAGCAGTACTTC

d_gene: -
j_gene: TRBJ1-3
len: 14
abundance: -
v_gene: TRBV29-1
CDR3aa: CSITRSNSGNTIYF
CDR3nt: TGCAGTATAACGAGGAGTAACTCTGGAAACACCATATATTTT

d_gene: TRBD1
j_gene: TRBJ1-5
len: 15
abundance: few
v_gene: TRBV19
CDR3aa: CASRGGQGGNQPQHF
CDR3nt: TGTGCCAGTCGGGGGGGACAGGGGGGCAATCAGCCCCAGCATTTT

d_gene: -
j_gene: TRBJ1-4
len: 16
abundance: -
v_gene: TRBV6-1
CDR3aa: CASSDPYRATNEKLFF
CDR3nt: TGTGCCAGCAGTGACCCATACAGGGCTACTAATGAAAAACTGTTTTTT

d_gene: TRBD1
j_gene: TRBJ1-1
len: 14
abundance: -
v_gene: TRBV2
CDR3aa: CASSRRDRYTEAFF
CDR3nt: TGTGCCAGCAGTCGCCGGGACAGATACACTGAAGCTTTCTTT

d_gene: TRBD1
j_gene: TRBJ2-1
len: 16
abundance: few
v_gene: TRBV27
CDR3aa: CASSLSRGQGVNEQFF
CDR3nt: TGTGCCAGCAGTTTATCGCGGGGACAGGGGGTGAATGAGCAGTTCTTC

d_gene: TRBD1
j_gene: TRBJ1-1
len: 14
abundance: -
v_gene: TRBV30
CDR3aa: CAWSVPRGYTEAFF
CDR3nt: TGTGCCTGGAGTGTACCCAGGGGGTACACTGAAGCTTTCTTT

d_gene: -
j_gene: TRBJ2-7
len: 15
abundance: -
v_gene: TRBV6-5
CDR3aa: CASSTAGKSSYEQYF
CDR3nt: TGTGCCAGCAGTACAGCGGGCAAGAGCTCCTACGAGCAGTACTTC

d_gene: TRBD1
j_gene: TRBJ1-1
len: 16
abundance: -
v_gene: TRBV19
CDR3aa: CASSTSLTGMGTEAFF
CDR3nt: TGTGCCAGTAGTACCTCTTTGACAGGGATGGGCACTGAAGCTTTCTTT

d_gene: TRBD2
j_gene: TRBJ2-3
len: 15
abundance: -
v_gene: TRBV11-1
CDR3aa: CASSRAGGLADTQYF
CDR3nt: TGTGCCAGCAGCCGAGCGGGGGGGCTAGCAGATACGCAGTATTTT

d_gene: TRBD1
j_gene: TRBJ2-7
len: 17
abundance: -
v_gene: TRBV5-1
CDR3aa: CASSLTSGTGLTYEQYF
CDR3nt: TGCGCCAGCAGCTTGACCTCCGGGACAGGCCTCACGTACGAGCAGTACTTC

d_gene: TRBD1
j_gene: TRBJ1-1
len: 15
abundance: -
v_gene: TRBV27
CDR3aa: CASSLTGLMNTEAFF
CDR3nt: TGTGCCAGCAGTTTGACAGGGCTCATGAACACTGAAGCTTTCTTT

d_gene: TRBD1
j_gene: TRBJ2-7
len: 15
abundance: -
v_gene: TRBV25-1
CDR3aa: CASSLGGQGAYEQYF
CDR3nt: TGTGCCAGCAGCCTTGGGGGACAGGGGGCGTACGAGCAGTACTTC

d_gene: TRBD1
j_gene: TRBJ1-3
len: 16
abundance: -
v_gene: TRBV2
CDR3aa: CASRERQGYRGNTIYF
CDR3nt: TGTGCCAGCAGAGAAAGACAGGGGTACAGGGGAAACACCATATATTTT

d_gene: TRBD1
j_gene: TRBJ1-5
len: 13
abundance: -
v_gene: TRBV25-1
CDR3aa: CASSLQGDQPQHF
CDR3nt: TGTGCCAGCAGCTTACAGGGGGATCAGCCCCAGCATTTT

d_gene: TRBD2
j_gene: TRBJ2-3
len: 15
abundance: -
v_gene: TRBV2
CDR3aa: CASSDGGGRTDTQYF
CDR3nt: TGTGCCAGCAGTGACGGCGGGGGGCGCACAGATACGCAGTATTTT

d_gene: -
j_gene: TRBJ2-1
len: 14
abundance: -
v_gene: TRBV5-1
CDR3aa: CASSQDSSYNEQFF
CDR3nt: TGCGCCAGCAGTCAGGACAGCTCCTACAATGAGCAGTTCTTC

d_gene: -
j_gene: TRBJ2-7
len: 11
abundance: -
v_gene: TRBV6-5
CDR3aa: CASRKRSEQYF
CDR3nt: TGTGCCAGCCGCAAACGTAGTGAGCAGTACTTC

d_gene: -
j_gene: TRBJ1-5
len: 15
abundance: -
v_gene: TRBV11-2
CDR3aa: CASSLGLQGNQPQHF
CDR3nt: TGTGCCAGCAGCTTAGGGCTCCAGGGCAATCAGCCCCAGCATTTT

d_gene: TRBD1
j_gene: TRBJ2-1
len: 14
abundance: few
v_gene: TRBV25-1
CDR3aa: CASSEAGQENEQFF
CDR3nt: TGTGCCAGCAGTGAAGCAGGACAGGAGAATGAGCAGTTCTTC

d_gene: TRBD2
j_gene: TRBJ2-3
len: 16
abundance: -
v_gene: TRBV5-4
CDR3aa: CASSLELAGVADTQYF
CDR3nt: TGTGCCAGCAGCTTGGAACTAGCGGGGGTCGCAGATACGCAGTATTTT

d_gene: -
j_gene: TRBJ1-3
len: 14
abundance: -
v_gene: TRBV6-1
CDR3aa: CASSENQAGNTIYF
CDR3nt: TGTGCCAGCAGTGAAAACCAGGCTGGAAACACCATATATTTT

d_gene: TRBD1
j_gene: TRBJ2-7
len: 14
abundance: -
v_gene: TRBV9
CDR3aa: CASSVRQGAYEQYF
CDR3nt: TGTGCCAGCAGCGTTCGACAGGGGGCTTACGAGCAGTACTTC

d_gene: TRBD2
j_gene: TRBJ2-1
len: 14
abundance: -
v_gene: TRBV6-5
CDR3aa: CATQREGGIDEQFF
CDR3nt: TGTGCCACCCAGCGGGAGGGGGGGATCGATGAGCAGTTCTTC

d_gene: -
j_gene: TRBJ1-2
len: 13
abundance: -
v_gene: TRBV3-1/TRBV3-2
CDR3aa: CASSVDKNYGYTF
CDR3nt: TGTGCCAGCAGCGTTGACAAGAACTATGGCTACACCTTC

d_gene: -
j_gene: TRBJ1-1
len: 13
abundance: -
v_gene: TRBV12-3/TRBV12-4
CDR3aa: CASSGGGSTEAFF
CDR3nt: TGTGCCAGCAGCGGGGGAGGATCCACTGAAGCTTTCTTT

d_gene: -
j_gene: TRBJ1-1
len: 14
abundance: once
v_gene: TRBV19
CDR3aa: CASRLDSLNTEAFF
CDR3nt: TGTGCCAGTAGACTGGACAGCCTGAACACTGAAGCTTTCTTT

d_gene: -
j_gene: TRBJ2-3
len: 18
abundance: -
v_gene: TRBV28
CDR3aa: CASSLFRRRVASADTQYF
CDR3nt: TGTGCCAGCAGTTTATTTCGGCGGCGGGTTGCTTCGGCAGATACGCAGTATTTT

d_gene: TRBD2
j_gene: TRBJ2-1
len: 15
abundance: -
v_gene: TRBV20-1
CDR3aa: CSASGGSGSYNEQFF
CDR3nt: TGCAGTGCTAGTGGCGGGAGCGGCTCCTACAATGAGCAGTTCTTC

d_gene: TRBD1
j_gene: TRBJ1-2
len: 14
abundance: -
v_gene: TRBV7-2
CDR3aa: CASSGDRGAYGYTF
CDR3nt: TGTGCCAGCAGCGGGGACAGGGGCGCCTATGGCTACACCTTC

d_gene: -
j_gene: TRBJ1-2
len: 15
abundance: -
v_gene: TRBV19
CDR3aa: CASSIVVEAREGYTF
CDR3nt: TGTGCCAGTAGTATAGTCGTGGAGGCCCGGGAGGGCTACACCTTC

d_gene: TRBD1
j_gene: TRBJ1-2
len: 14
abundance: -
v_gene: TRBV5-4
CDR3aa: CASRRQGVNYGYTF
CDR3nt: TGTGCCAGCCGGCGACAGGGTGTTAACTATGGCTACACCTTC

d_gene: -
j_gene: TRBJ1-1
len: 14
abundance: -
v_gene: TRBV5-1
CDR3aa: CASSTFQGGRGAFF
CDR3nt: TGCGCCAGCAGCACCTTCCAGGGAGGTCGGGGGGCTTTCTTT

d_gene: -
j_gene: TRBJ1-5
len: 17
abundance: -
v_gene: TRBV6-2/TRBV6-3
CDR3aa: CASSTGSRGGEIQPQHF
CDR3nt: TGTGCCAGCAGTACGGGTTCGAGGGGGGGCGAAATCCAGCCCCAGCATTTT

d_gene: TRBD1
j_gene: TRBJ1-2
len: 12
abundance: -
v_gene: TRBV28
CDR3aa: CAIRTGGYGYTF
CDR3nt: TGTGCCATTCGGACAGGGGGCTATGGCTACACCTTC

d_gene: -
j_gene: TRBJ2-3
len: 14
abundance: -
v_gene: TRBV27
CDR3aa: CASTSVDNTDTQYF
CDR3nt: TGTGCCAGCACGTCGGTAGACAACACAGATACGCAGTATTTT

d_gene: -
j_gene: TRBJ1-5
len: 15
abundance: -
v_gene: TRBV4-3
CDR3aa: CASSQDRDSNQPQHF
CDR3nt: TGCGCCAGCAGCCAAGATCGGGATAGCAATCAGCCCCAGCATTTT

d_gene: -
j_gene: TRBJ2-3
len: 13
abundance: -
v_gene: TRBV7-2
CDR3aa: CASSLLGTDTQYF
CDR3nt: TGTGCCAGCAGCTTACTCGGCACAGATACGCAGTATTTT

d_gene: -
j_gene: TRBJ2-6
len: 16
abundance: -
v_gene: TRBV3-1/TRBV3-2
CDR3aa: CASSHRRGSGANVLTF
CDR3nt: TGTGCCAGCAGCCATAGAAGGGGCTCTGGGGCCAACGTCCTGACTTTC

d_gene: -
j_gene: TRBJ2-3
len: 13
abundance: -
v_gene: TRBV5-4
CDR3aa: CASSSTSTDTQYF
CDR3nt: TGTGCCAGCAGCTCAACTAGCACAGATACGCAGTATTTT